The present T cell receptor (beta chain) was sequenced within a study of monozygotic twins with inflammatory bowel disease (dated 2019 in TCRdb). Background on the whole study: A total of some 30 monozygotic twin pairs were included in the full study, comprising nine German pairs (four IBD-concordant, five IBD-discordant) and 19 IBD-discordant Danish pairs. The search for disease-associated traits relied mainly on comparing IBD patients with their genetically identical healthy co-twins within discordant pairs. Each individual had, on average, about 151 000 unique TCRalpha sequences and 181 000 unique TCRbeta sequences available for analysis. Overall results and qualifications from the work: Concordant and discordant twins showed no difference in repertoire similarity, possibly because of limited statistical power. No single strong signal or clonotype linked to IBD turned up in the results, so the idea that one exists was not supported. IBD patients shared fewer clonotypes with other individuals than healthy twins did, most markedly in patients showing signs of disease activity. IBD patients had lower TCRbeta repertoire diversity, measured by the inverse Simpson index, than their healthy co-twins. The analysis was unable to tell different T cell subtypes apart. Because patients were on differing immunosuppressive treatments, the repertoires may have picked up extra background noise and inter-individual variability.

CDR3 length: 14 amino acids, cysteine to phenylalanine. Only the protein is available. CDR1 SGHRS and CDR2 YFSETQ were looked up in the germline V gene. Libraries were constructed by 5' RACE. Preparation of each TCR library used roughly 3.5 ug of total RNA. For each sample, cDNA synthesis with SMARTScribe reverse transcriptase was split into eight separate reactions. Unique molecular identifiers containing a 6-nucleotide sample barcode were introduced through template switching during cDNA synthesis. Two nested PCRs of roughly 16 and 10 cycles amplified the TCRalpha and TCRbeta cDNA, and bead purification followed each PCR. Before amplification, the cDNA was both treated with uracil DNA-glycosylase and purified with the QIAquick PCR purification kit. The second PCR added Illumina TruSeq-compatible adapters along with sample-specific barcodes. TapeStation and Qubit were used to check library quality and concentration, and approximately 5.4 ng of each library was pooled. Pooled libraries were sequenced on an Illumina HiSeq2500 single-index Rapid Run with 2 x 100 bp reads and custom sequencing primers. Concerning the study's data processing: MiGEC version 1.2.6 was used for UMI-based consensus assembly to correct PCR and sequencing errors. V(D)J alignment, clonotype assembly and CDR3 extraction were performed with MiXCR version 2.1.1. To normalise gene usage, clonotype sharing and MAIT/NKT TCR abundance, the top 1000, 10 000 and 20 000 clonotypes in each sample were analysed. Diversity was computed as the inverse Simpson index with the vegan R package after downsampling to 27 000 UMIs. Paired Mann-Whitney U tests were applied to discordant twin pairs, and Benjamini-Hochberg correction was used for multiple testing. After reprocessing by TCRdb, each CDR3 protein sequence is one entry, and no DNA is given. The V and J calls were determined by TCRdb, not by the authors. The sample has 400,000 to 500,000 distinct CDR3 sequences on record. 2% to 3% of the sample is held by the ten biggest clonotypes.

From each donor, a roughly 2.7 ml peripheral blood sample was collected into PAXgene tubes and kept at -80 degrees C. Without T cell sorting, total RNA was isolated from whole blood using the PAXgene blood miRNA kit on an automated QIAcube. Deep TCRalpha and TCRbeta repertoire profiling with unique molecular barcoding was performed on peripheral blood of monozygotic twin pairs concordant or discordant for inflammatory bowel disease. Smoking habits were recorded for all twin pairs, and each individual was classified as a current, former or never smoker. A remark on this clonotype: The specificity of this receptor is unknown.

The sample was blood. The rearrangement combines TRBV5-1 with TRBJ1-3. The TCR sequence derives from a human donor with ulcerative colitis or Crohn's disease, or a healthy co-twin of an affected twin (not recorded which). The CDR3 reads as follows: CASSPEPSGNTIYF.